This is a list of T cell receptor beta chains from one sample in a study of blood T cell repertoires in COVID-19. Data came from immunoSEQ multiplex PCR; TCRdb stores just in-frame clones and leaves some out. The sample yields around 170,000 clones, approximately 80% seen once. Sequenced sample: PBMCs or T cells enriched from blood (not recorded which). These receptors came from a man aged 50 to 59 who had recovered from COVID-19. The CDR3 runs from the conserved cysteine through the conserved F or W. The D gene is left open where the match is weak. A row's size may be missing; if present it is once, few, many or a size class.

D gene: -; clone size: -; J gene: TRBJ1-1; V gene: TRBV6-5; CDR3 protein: CASSYSPLVSGAEAFF; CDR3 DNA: TGTGCCAGCAGTTACTCCCCATTGGTTTCGGGGGCTGAAGCTTTCTTT
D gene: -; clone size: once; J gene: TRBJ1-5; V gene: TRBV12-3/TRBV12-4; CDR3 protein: CASSIGPIQPQHF; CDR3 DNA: TGTGCCAGCAGTATCGGTCCAATACAGCCCCAGCATTTT
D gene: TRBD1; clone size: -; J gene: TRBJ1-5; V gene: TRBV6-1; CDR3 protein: CASRNDGQGNQPQHF; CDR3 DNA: TGTGCCAGCAGAAATGACGGACAGGGCAATCAGCCCCAGCATTTT
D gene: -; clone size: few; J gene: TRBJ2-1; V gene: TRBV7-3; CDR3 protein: CASSSTASSYNEQFF; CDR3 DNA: TGTGCCAGCAGCTCGACAGCGAGCTCCTACAATGAGCAGTTCTTC
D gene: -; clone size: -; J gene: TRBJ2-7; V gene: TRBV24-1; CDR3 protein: CATSDGTHEQYF; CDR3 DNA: TGTGCCACCAGTGATGGGACACACGAGCAGTACTTC
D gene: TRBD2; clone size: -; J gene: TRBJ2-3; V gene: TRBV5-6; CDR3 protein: CASSLPSSGAGIGTQYF; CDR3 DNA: TGTGCCAGCAGCTTGCCGTCGAGCGGGGCAGGAATTGGTACGCAGTATTTT
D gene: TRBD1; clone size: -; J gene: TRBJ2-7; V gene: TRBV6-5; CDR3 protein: CASLRARDSSYEQYF; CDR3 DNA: TGTGCCAGCCTCCGGGCCCGGGACAGCTCCTACGAGCAGTACTTC
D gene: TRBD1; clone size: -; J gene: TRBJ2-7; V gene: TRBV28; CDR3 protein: CASSRTGGSYEQYF; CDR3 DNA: TGTGCCAGCAGTCGGACAGGGGGATCCTACGAGCAGTACTTC
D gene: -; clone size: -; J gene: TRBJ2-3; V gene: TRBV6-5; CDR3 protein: CASRLTQGRDTQYF; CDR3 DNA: TGTGCCAGCAGGCTTACACAGGGAAGAGATACGCAGTATTTT
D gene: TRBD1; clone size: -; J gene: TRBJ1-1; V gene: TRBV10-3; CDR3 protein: CAIRGTAENTEAFF; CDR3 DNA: TGTGCCATCAGGGGGACAGCGGAGAACACTGAAGCTTTCTTT
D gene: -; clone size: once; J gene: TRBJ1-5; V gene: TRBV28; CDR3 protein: CASSLYQGNQPQHF; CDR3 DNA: TGTGCCAGCAGTTTATACCAGGGCAATCAGCCCCAGCATTTT
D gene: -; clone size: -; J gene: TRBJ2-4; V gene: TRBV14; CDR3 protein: CASSHLAKNIQYF; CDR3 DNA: TGTGCCAGCAGCCATCTAGCCAAAAACATTCAGTACTTC
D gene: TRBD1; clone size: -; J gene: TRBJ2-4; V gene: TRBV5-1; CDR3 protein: CASSLGTGGAQKAKNIQYF; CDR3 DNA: TGCGCCAGCAGCTTGGGGACAGGGGGGGCCCAAAAAGCCAAAAACATTCAGTACTTC
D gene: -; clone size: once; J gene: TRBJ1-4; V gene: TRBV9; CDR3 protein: CASSVAGTTNEKLFF; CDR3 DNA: TGTGCCAGCAGCGTAGCAGGAACAACTAATGAAAAACTGTTTTTT
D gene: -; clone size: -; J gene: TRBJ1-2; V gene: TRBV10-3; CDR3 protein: CAISDREIRGGYGYTF; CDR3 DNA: TGTGCCATCAGTGATCGGGAAATCCGGGGGGGCTATGGCTACACCTTC
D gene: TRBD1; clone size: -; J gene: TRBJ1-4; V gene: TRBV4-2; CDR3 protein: CASSQRTTGGNEKLFF; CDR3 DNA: TGTGCCAGCAGCCAAAGAACAACAGGGGGTAATGAAAAACTGTTTTTT
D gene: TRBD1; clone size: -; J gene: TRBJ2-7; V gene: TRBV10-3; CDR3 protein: CAISDGQGDSYEQYF; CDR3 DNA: TGTGCCATCAGTGACGGGCAGGGGGACTCCTACGAGCAGTACTTC
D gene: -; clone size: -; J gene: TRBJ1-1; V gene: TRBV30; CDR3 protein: CAWSVRGVPMNTEAFF; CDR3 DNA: TGTGCCTGGAGTGTACGGGGGGTTCCTATGAACACTGAAGCTTTCTTT
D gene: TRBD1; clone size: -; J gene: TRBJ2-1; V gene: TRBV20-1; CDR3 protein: CSASFPGTGKEDEQFF; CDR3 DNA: TGCAGTGCTAGTTTCCCAGGGACAGGGAAAGAAGATGAGCAGTTCTTC
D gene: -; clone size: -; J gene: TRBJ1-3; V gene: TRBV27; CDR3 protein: CARLSDGNPSGNTIYF; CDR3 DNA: TGTGCCAGGCTATCGGACGGGAACCCCTCTGGAAACACCATATATTTT
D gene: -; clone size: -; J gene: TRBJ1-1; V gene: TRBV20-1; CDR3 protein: CSARVQAEAFF; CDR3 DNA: TGCAGTGCTAGAGTACAGGCTGAAGCTTTCTTT
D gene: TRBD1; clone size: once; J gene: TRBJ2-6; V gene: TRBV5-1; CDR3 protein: CATGTGGFSGANVLTF; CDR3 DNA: TGCGCCACCGGGACAGGGGGCTTTTCTGGGGCCAACGTCCTGACTTTC
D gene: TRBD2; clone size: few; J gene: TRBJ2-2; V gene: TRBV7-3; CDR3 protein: CASSPGGDAGELFF; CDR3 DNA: TGTGCCAGCAGCCCCGGGGGGGACGCCGGGGAGCTGTTTTTT
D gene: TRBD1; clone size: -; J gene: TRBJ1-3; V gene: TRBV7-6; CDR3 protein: CASSSIGTGGNTIYF; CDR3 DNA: TGTGCCAGCAGCTCTATCGGGACAGGCGGAAACACCATATATTTT
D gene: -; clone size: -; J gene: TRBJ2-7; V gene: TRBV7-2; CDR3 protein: CASSSTPAGNYEQYF; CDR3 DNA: TGTGCCAGCAGCTCTACGCCGGCCGGGAACTACGAGCAGTACTTC
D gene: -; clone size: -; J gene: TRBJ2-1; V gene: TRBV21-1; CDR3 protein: CASSSPGTGDYNEQFF; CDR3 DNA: TGTGCCAGCAGCTCCCCCGGGACAGGGGACTACAATGAGCAGTTCTTC
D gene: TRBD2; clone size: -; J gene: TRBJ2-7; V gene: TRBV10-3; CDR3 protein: CAISGRGGKTGEQYF; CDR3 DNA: TGTGCCATCAGTGGACGGGGGGGGAAGACGGGAGAGCAGTACTTC
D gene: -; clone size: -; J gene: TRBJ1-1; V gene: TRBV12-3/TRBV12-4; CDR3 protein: CASSHILNTEAFF; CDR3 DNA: TGTGCCAGCAGCCACATACTGAACACTGAAGCTTTCTTT